This T cell receptor beta chain emerged from a study of beta chain features in type 1 diabetes. Study results and limitations: cDNA sequencing could over-represent cells with high TCR expression. PCR might favor shorter templates, but any such skew would affect patients and controls equally.

Points on this clone: The antigen is unknown.

This CDR3 comprises 12 residues. Germline V gene lookup returns CDR1 SNHLY and CDR2 FYNNEI. With 5 bases removed from V and 7 bases from J, the gap between germline ends came to 11 bases. Every bit of the isolated RNA underwent reverse transcription, so sequencing read expressed TCRB transcripts. Using immunoSEQ multiplex PCR, the repertoire was profiled, and TCRdb retains in-frame clones only, with some absent. The sample consists of some 230,000 clones, 7.5% to 10% of them appearing once. Sequenced material: naive CD4+ T cells from blood. This sequence originates from a woman between 18 and 29 years old in good health. This chain uses TRBV2 with TRBJ1-2, with D maybe TRBD1 (6 bases). CDR3 bases: TGTGCCAGCAGTAAACAGGGCTCTGGCTACACCTTC. Encoded protein: CASSKQGSGYTF.